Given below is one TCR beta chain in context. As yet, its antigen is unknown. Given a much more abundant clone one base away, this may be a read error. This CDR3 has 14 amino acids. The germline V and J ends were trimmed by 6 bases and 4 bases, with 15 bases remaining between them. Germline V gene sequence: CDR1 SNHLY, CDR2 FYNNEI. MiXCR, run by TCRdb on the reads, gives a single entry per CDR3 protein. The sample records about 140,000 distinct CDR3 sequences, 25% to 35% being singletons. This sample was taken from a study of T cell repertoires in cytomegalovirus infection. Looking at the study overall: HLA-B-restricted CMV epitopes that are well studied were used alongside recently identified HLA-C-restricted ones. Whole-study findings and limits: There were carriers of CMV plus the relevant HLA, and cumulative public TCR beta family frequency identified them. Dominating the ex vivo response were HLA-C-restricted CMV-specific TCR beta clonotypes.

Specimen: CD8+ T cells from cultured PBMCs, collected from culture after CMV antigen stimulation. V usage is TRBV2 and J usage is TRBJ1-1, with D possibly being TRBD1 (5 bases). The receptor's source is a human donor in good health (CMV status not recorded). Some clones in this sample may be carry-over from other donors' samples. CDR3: CASRPGQTRTEAFF. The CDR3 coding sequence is TGTGCCAGCAGACCGGGGCAGACTCGCACTGAAGCTTTCTTT.